The clone carrying this TCR beta chain was counted a few times. This sample is part of a study of T-cell reconstitution after alpha-beta-depleted transplantation in children. Losses at the gene ends were 0 bases for V and 6 bases for J; bases not matched to a gene: 10. The CDR3 is 17 amino acids. CDR1 and CDR2 (germline): SGHAT, FQNNGV. Unique molecular identifiers were used to barcode this TCRbeta library. TCRdb re-called the PCR reads through MiXCR, storing one row per CDR3 protein. The sample lists about 460,000 distinct CDR3 sequences, about 12% occurring once. The V and J genes are TRBV11-2 and TRBJ2-1; the match to TRBD1 covers 8 bases. The material was PBMCs from the stem cell graft donor, obtained from the stem cell graft. The sequence was obtained from a human donor who donated a stem cell graft to a child with combined immunodeficiency. CDR3 protein: CASSLDPPDRVVNEQFF. The CDR3 DNA follows: TGTGCCAGCAGCTTAGACCCACCGGACAGGGTCGTCAATGAGCAGTTCTTC.